The 21 T cell receptor beta chains in this list originate from one sample, sequenced in a study of T cell repertoires in cytomegalovirus infection. No antigen is known for these receptors. TCRdb fed the reads into MiXCR, producing one record per CDR3 protein. The sample lists more than 85,000 distinct CDR3 sequences; less than 30% were seen once. The specimen comprised CD8+ T cells from cultured PBMCs, sampled from culture after CMV antigen stimulation. The receptors shown here come from a human donor in good health (CMV status not recorded). Some clones in this sample may be carry-over from other donors' samples.

This chain connects TRBV5-6 to TRBJ2-2; D is ambiguous. Germline V gene data show CDR1 as SGHDT and CDR2 as YYEEEE. CDR3 length: 12 residues. Deletions cut 3 bases from V and 7 bases from J, with 7 bases between. The CDR3 protein is CASSWAVGELFF. The CDR3 DNA sequence: TGTGCCAGCAGCTGGGCCGTCGGGGAGCTGTTTTTT.

This clonotype has a handful of counts. The genes are TRBV20-1 and TRBJ1-2, with D perhaps matching TRBD1 (5 bases). V was trimmed by 6 bases and J by 7 bases, leaving 15 bases between them. The CDR3 spans 12 residues. Germline-derived CDR1 and CDR2 are DFQATT and SNEGSKA (reference sequence). The CDR3 bases are TGCAGTGCCAACTTTGGGGGATCTGGCTACACCTTC. This sequence encodes CSANFGGSGYTF.

The genes are TRBV19 and TRBJ1-5; perhaps TRBD1 as D (5 bases). Germline V gene data show CDR1 as LNHDA and CDR2 as SQIVND (reference sequence). The CDR3 contains 12 residues. Trimming took 11 bases from V and 1 from J, leaving 9 bases between them. The CDR3 loop reads CAGGTSNQPQHF. CDR3 nucleotides: TGTGCCGGTGGGACCAGCAATCAGCCCCAGCATTTT.

At least ten counts were recorded for this clonotype. V and J are TRBV4-1 and TRBJ1-5; 8 bases fit TRBD1. V was pared by 4 bases and J by 0 bases, with 5 bases of the junction left unmatched. Looked up from germline, CDR1 is MGHRA and CDR2 is YSYEKL. This CDR3 region has 16 residues. The CDR3 DNA is TGCGCCAGCAGCCGCCAGGGGGCCTTTAGCAATCAGCCCCAGCATTTT. This encodes CASSRQGAFSNQPQHF.

The genes are TRBV7-6 and TRBJ2-5, with 10 bases matching TRBD2. The germline CDR1 and CDR2 sequences are SGHVS and FNYEAQ. After removal of 5 bases from V and 0 bases from J, the junction contained 6 bases not matched to a gene. The CDR3 has 16 residues. In nucleotides, the CDR3 is TGTGCCAGCAGCCCCCTAGCGGGGGCGTACCAAGAGACCCAGTACTTC. Translation: CASSPLAGAYQETQYF. Variable domain in full (rest from reference TRBV7-6 and TRBJ2-5): GAGVSQSPRYKVTKRGQDVALRCDPISGHVSLYWYRQALGQGPEFLTYFNYEAQQDKSGLPNDRFSAERPEGSISTLTIQRTEQRDSAMYRCASSPLAGAYQETQYFGPGTRLLVL.

The chain has TRBV2 and TRBJ2-7; 10 bases are shared with TRBD1. Losses at the gene ends were 7 bases for V and 6 bases for J; bases not matched to a gene: 6. Germline lookup yields CDR1 SNHLY and CDR2 FYNNEI. The CDR3 covers 13 residues. The CDR3 sequence is CASTRDRGLEQYF. CDR3 in DNA: TGTGCCAGCACCCGGGACAGGGGACTCGAGCAGTACTTC. The whole variable domain, filled in from reference TRBV2 and TRBJ2-7, reads EPEVTQTPSHQVTQMGQEVILRCVPISNHLYFYWYRQILGQKVEFLVSFYNNEISEKSEIFDDQFSVERPDGSNFTLKIRSTKLEDSAMYFCASTRDRGLEQYFGPGTRLTVT.

This clonotype was detected a few times. J is TRBJ1-1 and V is TRBV19; D perhaps matches TRBD1 (5 bases). Germline V gene lookup returns CDR1 LNHDA and CDR2 SQIVND (reference sequence). This CDR3 has 15 residues. V was trimmed by 2 bases and J by 0 bases, leaving 10 bases between them. The CDR3 protein is CASSITGGLNTEAFF. The CDR3 DNA is TGTGCCAGTAGTATAACTGGGGGACTGAACACTGAAGCTTTCTTT.

The sample holds many counts of this clonotype. The rearrangement uses TRBV12-3 or TRBV12-4 and TRBJ2-7; TRBD2 matches 15 bases. Trimming took 4 bases from V and 0 from J; bases not matched to a gene: 7. CDR3 length: 18 amino acids. CDR3 in DNA: TGTGCCAGCAGTTCCGGGACTAGCGGGGGGAAAAGCTCCTACGAGCAGTACTTC. Protein product: CASSSGTSGGKSSYEQYF.

The J gene is TRBJ1-2, the V gene TRBV7-9; D is uncertain. This CDR3 has 13 amino acids. Trimming pared 0 bases from V and 4 bases from J, leaving 6 bases between. Germline loops: CDR1 SEHNR, CDR2 FQNEAQ (reference sequence). This CDR3 reads CASSLAGFYGYTF. The DNA for the CDR3 is TGTGCCAGCAGCTTAGCAGGTTTCTATGGCTACACCTTC.

This rearrangement joins TRBV2 to TRBJ1-6; D unclear. Germline V gene sequence: CDR1 SNHLY, CDR2 FYNNEI. Trimming took off 3 bases at V and 4 bases at J, with 13 bases between the two ends. The CDR3 loop spans 16 amino acids. CDR3 in amino acids: CASSETSLAYNSPLHF. The CDR3 DNA is TGTGCCAGCAGTGAGACTTCCCTCGCATATAATTCACCCCTCCACTTT. Looking up the rest from reference TRBV2 and TRBJ1-6 gives the full variable domain: EPEVTQTPSHQVTQMGQEVILRCVPISNHLYFYWYRQILGQKVEFLVSFYNNEISEKSEIFDDQFSVERPDGSNFTLKIRSTKLEDSAMYFCASSETSLAYNSPLHFGNGTRLTVT.

In this sample, this clonotype turned up many times. The chain has TRBV7-9 and TRBJ2-7; TRBD2 aligns across 8 bases. CDR1 is SEHNR and CDR2 is FQNEAQ in the germline V gene (reference sequence). After removal of 1 base from V and 3 bases from J, the junction contained 2 bases not matched to a gene. The CDR3 totals 14 residues. CDR3 coding DNA: TGTGCCAGCAGCTTAGACGCGGGGGGCTACGAGCAGTACTTC. This sequence encodes CASSLDAGGYEQYF.

This clonotype was seen at least ten times. This chain connects TRBV12-3 or TRBV12-4 to TRBJ2-1; 12 nucleotides match TRBD2. The CDR3 is 16 residues long. V lost 3 bases and J lost 8; bases outside the gene matches: 8. Written as DNA, the CDR3 is TGTGCCAGCAGTTTGGTACCTAGCGGGGGGGTCTATGAGCAGTTCTTC. It codes for CASSLVPSGGVYEQFF.

This clonotype has ten or more counts. The gene calls are TRBV7-9 and TRBJ1-1; tentatively, D is TRBD1 (5 bases). V dropped 1 base and J dropped 1 base, with 19 bases sitting between them. Germline V gene lookup returns CDR1 SEHNR and CDR2 FQNEAQ (reference sequence). The CDR3 sequence is 18 residues long. The CDR3 loop is CASSLVGAGPGKNTEAFF. The DNA of the CDR3 is TGTGCCAGCAGCTTAGTTGGTGCAGGGCCGGGGAAGAACACTGAAGCTTTCTTT.

This clonotype was observed a few times. The CDR3, as DNA: TGCGCCAGCAGCCAAGCGGGCAGGGGTGCAGATACGCAGTATTTT. It encodes CASSQAGRGADTQYF. V usage is TRBV4-1 and J usage is TRBJ2-3; tentatively, D is TRBD1 (6 bases). Looked up from germline, CDR1 is MGHRA and CDR2 is YSYEKL. The ends were cut back, 1 base at V and 4 bases at J, with 12 bases in the middle. This CDR3 comprises 15 residues.

The CDR3 reads CASSQDFNQPQHF. The CDR3 DNA sequence: TGCGCCAGCAGCCAAGATTTTAATCAGCCCCAGCATTTT. V gene TRBV4-1 combines with J gene TRBJ1-5; D is unclear. Germline V CDR1 and CDR2: MGHRA, YSYEKL. Trimming cost V 0 bases and J 4 bases, with 4 bases left between them. This CDR3 has 13 residues.

V is TRBV11-2 and J is TRBJ2-3; D not resolved. Germline CDR1 and CDR2: SGHAT and FQNNGV. CDR3 length equals 13 residues. The V end was cut by 4 bases, the J end by 2 bases, with 7 bases between. The CDR3 DNA is TGTGCCAGCAGCTGGGTCGTCACAGATACGCAGTATTTT. Its translation is CASSWVVTDTQYF.

This clonotype was seen more than once but under ten times. In DNA, the CDR3 is TGTGCCAGCAGCTTGGGACTCTTTCTAGATACGCAGTATTTT. Residues: CASSLGLFLDTQYF. V gene TRBV5-6 combines with J gene TRBJ2-3; D uncertain. The length of the CDR3 is 14 residues. V was cut by 0 bases and J by 5 bases, with 10 bases left in between. Germline CDR1 is SGHDT and CDR2 is YYEEEE.

Within the sample, this clonotype is medium-sized. The chain links TRBV6-1 to TRBJ1-1; D is uncertain. This CDR3 has 13 amino acids. The V end lost 1 base, the J end lost 6 bases, and 9 bases lay between the germline ends. The germline gives CDR1 MNHNS, CDR2 SASEGT. Here the CDR3 reads CASSEVSAAEAFF. In DNA, the CDR3 is TGTGCCAGCAGTGAAGTCAGTGCAGCTGAAGCTTTCTTT.

This chain connects TRBV5-4 to TRBJ2-1; 10 bases line up with TRBD2. V was pared by 2 bases and J by 4 bases, with 9 bases of the junction left unmatched. In germline, CDR1 is SGHNT, CDR2 YYREEE (reference sequence). The CDR3 length is 17 residues. The CDR3 sequence: CASSLGSGGAVYNEQFF. DNA of the CDR3: TGTGCCAGCAGCTTAGGCAGCGGGGGGGCTGTATACAATGAGCAGTTCTTC.

The chain links TRBV6-2 or TRBV6-3 to TRBJ2-1; 11 bases are shared with TRBD2. Losses at the gene ends were 8 bases for V and 8 bases for J; bases not matched to a gene: 14. This CDR3 contains 16 residues. Germline loops: CDR1 MNHEY, CDR2 SVGEGT. CDR3 DNA sequence: TGTGCCAGCCCCCAGTGGGTTAGCGGGGGGGCCCATGAGCAGTTCTTC. Protein: CASPQWVSGGAHEQFF.

At least ten counts were recorded for this clonotype. V gene TRBV12-3 or TRBV12-4 combines with J gene TRBJ2-1; D may be TRBD1 or TRBD2 (7 bases each). Trimming pared 1 base from V and 1 base from J, leaving 11 bases between. The CDR3 runs to 16 residues. CDR3 coding DNA: TGTGCCAGCAGTTTAGGACAGGGAGGGTCCTACAATGAGCAGTTCTTC. It translates to CASSLGQGGSYNEQFF.